Each of the 10 T cell receptor beta chains below was sequenced from the same sample in a study of CD8 T cells in ankylosing spondylitis. Overall study results and limits: Characteristic, it appeared, of ankylosing spondylitis blood was a TCR beta motif of fewer than 10 highly homologous variants.

TCRdb reprocessed the 5' RACE reads with MiXCR, giving one entry per CDR3 protein. The sample holds just under 550,000 distinct CDR3 sequences, roughly 13% seen once. These receptors lack a known antigen. The sequenced material came from blood, either unsorted or a sorted T cell fraction (not recorded which). The receptors shown here come from a male donor with ankylosing spondylitis.

The J gene is TRBJ2-7, the V gene TRBV7-2; the match to TRBD2 covers 7 bases. V lost 3 bases to trimming and J lost 1 base; unmatched junction nucleotides: 3. Looked up from germline, CDR1 is SGHTA and CDR2 is FQGNSA. This CDR3 comprises 14 residues. The CDR3 spells CASSLFGRSYEQYV. The CDR3 nucleotides are TGTGCCAGCAGCTTGTTCGGGAGGTCCTACGAGCAGTACGTC.

This clonotype was seen a single time. V usage is TRBV18 and J usage is TRBJ2-7; D possibly corresponds to TRBD2 (7 bases). Germline CDR1 is KGHSH and CDR2 is LQKENI. This CDR3 has 14 residues. The V end was cut by 3 bases, the J end by 7 bases, with 16 bases between. DNA of the CDR3: TGTGCCAGCTCACCCTCAGGGGACTATGGGGAGCAGTACTTC. It yields the protein CASSPSGDYGEQYF.

This clonotype was seen ten or more times. The CDR3 DNA sequence: TGCAGTGCTAGAGATCTTCTAGGGGCGGGACTCTATGGCTACACCTTC. This gives the protein CSARDLLGAGLYGYTF. The gene calls are TRBV20-1 and TRBJ1-2; D might be TRBD1 (5 bases). Germline loops: CDR1 DFQATT, CDR2 SNEGSKA (reference sequence). Trimming removed 0 bases at V and 4 bases at J, with 18 bases between. The CDR3 runs to 16 residues.

This clonotype was counted many times. The chain carries TRBV20-1 and TRBJ2-1; TRBD2 aligns across 7 bases. The trim removed 5 bases at V and 6 bases at J, leaving 16 bases unmatched. The CDR3 extends over 16 amino acids. Germline lookup yields CDR1 DFQATT and CDR2 SNEGSKA (reference sequence). The CDR3 nucleotides are TGCAGTGCTCCAGACGGGGCGGGAGTGGTTCGCAATGAGCAGTTCTTC. Amino acid sequence: CSAPDGAGVVRNEQFF.

This clonotype showed up many times. CDR3 amino acids: CASSLRWAGDLPNEQFF. For the CDR3, the DNA is TGCGCCAGCAGCTTGAGATGGGCGGGAGACCTCCCCAATGAGCAGTTCTTC. This sequence joins TRBV5-1 and TRBJ2-1, with 7 positions matching TRBD2. V lost 1 base to trimming and J lost 6 bases; unmatched junction nucleotides: 13. The CDR3 totals 17 residues. CDR1 SGHRS and CDR2 YFSETQ come from the germline V gene.

The sample holds a few counts of this clonotype. The gene calls are TRBV12-3 or TRBV12-4 and TRBJ2-5; D is unclear. The germline V and J ends were trimmed by 7 bases and 5 bases, with 11 bases remaining between them. The CDR3 length is 12 residues. CDR3 loop: CASTHSGETQYF. The CDR3 nucleotides are TGTGCCAGCACACACTCCGGGGAGACCCAGTACTTC.

This clonotype was seen only a few times. The chain links TRBV20-1 to TRBJ1-3; D uncertain. The germline V and J ends were trimmed by 6 bases and 0 bases, with 15 bases remaining between them. The CDR3 has 15 amino acids. Germline V gene data show CDR1 as DFQATT and CDR2 as SNEGSKA (reference sequence). CDR3 nucleotide sequence: TGCAGTGCCGAGCGCGGCAGTAACTCTGGAAACACCATATATTTT. This codes for CSAERGSNSGNTIYF.

This chain joins TRBV12-3 or TRBV12-4 and TRBJ2-7, with TRBD1 as a possible D gene (5 bases). V shed 5 bases and J shed 3 bases, with 11 bases lying between them. The CDR3 runs 13 residues. The CDR3 nucleotides read TGTGCCAGCAGTACAGGATTCCTCTACGAGCAGTACTTC. Amino acids: CASSTGFLYEQYF.

J is TRBJ2-3 and V is TRBV25-1, with D tentatively TRBD2 (6 bases). CDR3 length: 15 residues. V lost 6 bases to trimming and J lost 5 bases, with 18 bases between them. The germline CDR1 and CDR2 sequences are MGHDK and SYGVNS. The CDR3 sequence: CASRATGEGKDTQYF. In DNA form, the CDR3 reads TGTGCCAGCAGAGCCACGGGAGAAGGGAAAGATACGCAGTATTTT.

This clonotype has at least ten counts. The chain couples TRBV6-1 to TRBJ2-1, with D uncertain. CDR1 and CDR2 from the germline V gene are MNHNS and SASEGT. The CDR3 is made up of 14 amino acids. V lost 7 bases and J 4 bases, leaving 14 bases between the germline ends. The chain's CDR3 is CASKGPDGYNEQFF. The CDR3, as DNA: TGTGCCAGCAAAGGGCCTGACGGGTACAATGAGCAGTTCTTC.